This TCR beta chain was identified during a study of blood T cell repertoires in COVID-19. For the study at large: Spain, Italy and the United States supplied samples that represented acute and convalescent COVID-19. PBMCs, B-cell-depleted T cells, or T cells were the source of the cDNA or gDNA that made up the material.

Unmatched junction bases numbered 6, after V lost 5 bases and J lost 0 bases. CDR1 is SGHRS and CDR2 is YFSETQ in the germline V gene. The CDR3 is 15 residues long. In the original processing: Quantification of nucleated cells was approximated via reference gene primer amplification. Assay used: immunoSEQ multiplex PCR; TCRdb lists only in-frame clones, some missing. Clonal size and the V and J genes are those of that table, whereas D and trimming came from the DNA. The table shows about 270,000 clones, with about 88% occurring only once. This sequence was found in a man in his 60s who had recovered from COVID-19. V gene TRBV5-1 combines with J gene TRBJ2-7, with 9 positions matching TRBD1. What was sequenced was peripheral blood. The CDR3 loop reads CASSIGTGNSYEQYF. The CDR3, as DNA: TGCGCCAGCAGTATAGGGACAGGGAACTCCTACGAGCAGTACTTC.